These 14 T cell receptor beta chains originate from one sample sequenced in a study of high-grade serous ovarian cancer treatment subgroups. Tumor tissue was taken before any definitive surgery or chemotherapy was given. This table comes from immunoSEQ multiplex PCR, and its TCRdb copy is limited to in-frame clones, with some not included. Altogether 500 to 600 clones are present, 65% to 85% being singletons, with the ten largest covering approximately 11%. Material: tumor tissue. The receptors originated from a human donor with high-grade serous ovarian cancer.

The V gene is TRBV10-3, the J gene TRBJ2-3, with 10 bases aligning to TRBD1. CDR1 ENHRY and CDR2 SYGVKD come from the germline V gene. The CDR3 is 14 amino acids. After removal of 8 bases from V and 1 base from J, the junction contained 3 bases not matched to a gene. The CDR3, as DNA: TGTGCCATCGGAGGGACAGGGGGCACAGATACGCAGTATTTT. Translation gives CAIGGTGGTDTQYF.

V usage is TRBV6-1 and J usage is TRBJ2-3, with 14 bases identical to TRBD2. The CDR3 has 15 amino acids. Trimming cost V 4 bases and J 4 bases; bases outside gene matches: 1. Germline-derived CDR1 and CDR2 are MNHNS and SASEGT. This CDR3 is CASSGLAGGPDTQYF. CDR3 nucleotide sequence: TGTGCCAGCAGTGGACTAGCGGGGGGGCCAGATACGCAGTATTTT.

This chain connects TRBV5-6 to TRBJ1-1; D call uncertain. The germline V gene has CDR1 SGHDT and CDR2 YYEEEE. Trimming took off 4 bases at V and 2 bases at J, with 12 bases between the two ends. The CDR3 is made up of 14 amino acids. The CDR3 spells CASSLGGYNTEAFF. CDR3 sequence (DNA): TGTGCCAGCAGCCTGGGCGGCTACAACACTGAAGCTTTCTTT.

The chain combines TRBV9 with TRBJ1-3, with D hard to call. Trimming removed 6 bases from V and 4 bases from J, with 17 bases in between. The CDR3 sequence is 15 residues long. Germline CDR1 SGDLS, CDR2 YYNGEE. CDR3 coding DNA: TGTGCCAGCACCCCGACCGTAACGGGCGGAAACACCATATATTTT. Its translation is CASTPTVTGGNTIYF. Full variable domain (missing parts from reference TRBV9 and TRBJ1-3): DSGVTQTPKHLITATGQRVTLRCSPRSGDLSVYWYQQSLDQGLQFLIQYYNGEERAKGNILERFSAQQFPDLHSELNLSSLELGDSALYFCASTPTVTGGNTIYFGEGSWLTVV.

This chain connects TRBV6-4 to TRBJ2-5; D may match TRBD1 or TRBD2 (6 bases each). The CDR3 extends over 15 amino acids. In germline, CDR1 is MRHNA, CDR2 SNTAGT. The V end was cut by 3 bases, the J end by 4 bases, with 15 bases between. The CDR3 here is CASSEGKGGAETQYF. Here the CDR3 DNA reads TGTGCCAGCAGTGAAGGCAAGGGGGGTGCAGAGACCCAGTACTTC.

CDR3: CASSLELYTEAFF. The CDR3 nucleotides read TGTGCCAGCAGCTTAGAGCTCTACACTGAAGCTTTCTTT. The chain couples TRBV7-6 to TRBJ1-1; D remains unclear. V lost 1 base to trimming and J lost 3 bases, with 6 bases between them. Germline loops: CDR1 SGHVS, CDR2 FNYEAQ. CDR3 length: 13 residues.

V and J are TRBV7-3 and TRBJ2-7; no firm D call. The V end was cut by 5 bases, the J end by 0 bases, with 11 bases between. Per germline, CDR1 SGHTA and CDR2 FQGTGA. The CDR3 is 14 amino acids. In DNA, the CDR3 is TGTGCCAGCAGCGGAAGGCAGCGCTCCTACGAGCAGTACTTC. The encoded protein is CASSGRQRSYEQYF.

This clone was observed a few times. CDR3 sequence: CASSLRGGGTGELFF. The CDR3 bases are TGCGCCAGCAGCTTGAGAGGGGGAGGAACCGGGGAGCTGTTTTTT. The chain has TRBV5-1 and TRBJ2-2; D might be TRBD1 or TRBD2, each matching 6 bases. From germline, CDR1 is SGHRS and CDR2 YFSETQ. The CDR3 is made up of 15 amino acids. The V end lost 1 base, the J end lost 5 bases, and 12 bases lay between the germline ends. Full variable domain (rest looked up from reference TRBV5-1 and TRBJ2-2): KAGVTQTPRYLIKTRGQQVTLSCSPISGHRSVSWYQQTPGQGLQFLFEYFSETQRNKGNFPGRFSGRQFSNSRSEMNVSTLELGDSALYLCASSLRGGGTGELFFGEGSRLTVL.

In this sample, this clone turned up a few times. The chain is built from TRBV19 and TRBJ2-2; unclear D gene. CDR1 is LNHDA and CDR2 is SQIVND in the germline V gene (reference sequence). This CDR3 is built from 12 residues. Trimming stripped 3 bases from V and 6 bases from J, with 5 bases between. The chain's CDR3 is CASSISPGELFF. The CDR3 DNA is TGTGCCAGTAGTATCTCCCCCGGGGAGCTGTTTTTT.

The CDR3: CASSYSTDGGQPQHF. CDR3 DNA sequence: TGTGCCAGCAGTTACTCGACGGATGGGGGGCAGCCCCAGCATTTT. The chain joins TRBV6-5 to TRBJ1-5; D may be TRBD1 (5 bases). Trimming stripped 0 bases from V and 7 bases from J, with 13 bases between. Germline V lookup: CDR1 MNHEY, CDR2 SVGAGI. CDR3 length: 15 amino acids.

This chain uses TRBV2 with TRBJ2-1; D assignment may be TRBD1 or TRBD2 (5 bases each). The V end lost 3 bases, the J end lost 10 bases, and 25 bases lay between the germline ends. The CDR3 is made up of 17 amino acids. Germline V gene sequence: CDR1 SNHLY, CDR2 FYNNEI. The CDR3 sequence is CASSEYPWGMSAGEQFF. DNA for the CDR3: TGTGCCAGCAGTGAGTACCCGTGGGGGATGAGTGCAGGCGAGCAGTTCTTC.

The chain recombines TRBV11-1 with TRBJ1-3; 8 nucleotides match TRBD1. The CDR3 is 15 residues long. Germline-derived CDR1 and CDR2 are SGHAT and FQDESV (reference sequence). J was trimmed by 4 bases and V by 5 bases; bases with no gene match: 7. The CDR3 region is CASSPSTGVGNTIYF. As DNA, the CDR3 is TGTGCCAGCAGCCCATCGACAGGGGTCGGAAACACCATATATTTT.

V usage is TRBV7-9 and J usage is TRBJ2-5, with a tentative D call TRBD2 (6 bases). Germline V gene data show CDR1 as SEHNR and CDR2 as FQNEAQ (reference sequence). This CDR3 is built from 15 residues. V was trimmed by 7 bases and J by 5 bases, leaving 20 bases between them. CDR3 DNA sequence: TGTGCCAGCACCCGTCTGGAGGGGCCGGGGGAGACCCAGTACTTC. Protein sequence: CASTRLEGPGETQYF.

This chain links TRBV9 with TRBJ1-3, with D possibly being TRBD1 (5 bases). Germline assignment: CDR1 SGDLS and CDR2 YYNGEE. The length of the CDR3 is 15 residues. V lost 4 bases to trimming and J lost 9 bases, with 20 bases between them. Here the CDR3 DNA reads TGTGCCAGCAGCCCCACGGGCGGTTCAGGGACCACCATATATTTT. Its translation is CASSPTGGSGTTIYF.